The source of this T cell receptor beta chain is a study of blood T cells in healthy people across ages. Overall study context: About one barcoded beta molecule per two T cells was captured by template switching.

In this sample, this clonotype turned up many times. V was cut by 5 bases and J by 8 bases, with 18 bases left in between. CDR1 and CDR2 (germline): MDHEN, SYDVKM. There are 14 residues in the CDR3. Primers used in a second PCR of about 7 to 12 cycles were a sample-barcoded 5' primer and a J-beta primer mix. TCRdb used MiXCR to reprocess the 5' RACE reads, holding one entry per CDR3 protein. The data show about 640,000 distinct CDR3 sequences, approximately 30% seen once. This clonotype was obtained from a woman at least 80 years old in good health. Sequenced input: blood. J is TRBJ1-2 and V is TRBV28, with D tentatively TRBD1 (6 bases). The DNA of the CDR3 is TGTGCCAGCAGTGTACAGGGACTTCCTGGGGGCTACACCTTC. Translating gives CASSVQGLPGGYTF.